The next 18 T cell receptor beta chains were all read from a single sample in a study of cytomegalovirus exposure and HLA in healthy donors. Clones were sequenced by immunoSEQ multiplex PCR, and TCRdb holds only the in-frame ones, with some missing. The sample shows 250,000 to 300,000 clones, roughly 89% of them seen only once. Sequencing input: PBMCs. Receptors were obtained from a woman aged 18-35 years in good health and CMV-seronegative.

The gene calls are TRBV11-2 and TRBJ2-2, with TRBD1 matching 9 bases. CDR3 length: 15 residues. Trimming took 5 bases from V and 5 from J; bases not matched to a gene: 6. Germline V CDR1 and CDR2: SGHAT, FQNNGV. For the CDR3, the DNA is TGTGCCAGCAGCCTCTGGACAGGGGTTACCGGGGAGCTGTTTTTT. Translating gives CASSLWTGVTGELFF.

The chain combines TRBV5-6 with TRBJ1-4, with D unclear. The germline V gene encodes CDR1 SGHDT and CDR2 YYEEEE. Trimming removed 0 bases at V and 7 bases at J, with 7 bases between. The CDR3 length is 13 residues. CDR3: CASSLATAEKLFF. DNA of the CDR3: TGTGCCAGCAGCTTGGCGACTGCTGAAAAACTGTTTTTT.

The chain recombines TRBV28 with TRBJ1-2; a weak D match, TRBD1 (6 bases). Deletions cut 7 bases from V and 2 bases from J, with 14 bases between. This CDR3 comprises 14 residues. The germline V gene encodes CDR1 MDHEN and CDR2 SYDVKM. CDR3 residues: CASTYRTENYGYTF. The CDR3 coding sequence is TGTGCCAGCACATACCGGACAGAGAACTATGGCTACACCTTC.

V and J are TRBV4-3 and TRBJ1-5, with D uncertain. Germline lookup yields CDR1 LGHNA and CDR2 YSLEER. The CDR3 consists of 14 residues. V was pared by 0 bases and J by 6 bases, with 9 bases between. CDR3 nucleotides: TGCGCCAGCAGCCAAGACCGCGAGGTTCAGCCCCAGCATTTT. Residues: CASSQDREVQPQHF.

The DNA of the CDR3 is TGTGCCACCAGCAGTAAAACTAGCTCTGGAAACACCATATATTTT. It is translated as CATSSKTSSGNTIYF. J is TRBJ1-3 and V is TRBV15; unclear D gene. CDR1 is LNHNV and CDR2 is YYDKDF in the germline V gene (reference sequence). V was clipped by 3 bases and J by 0 bases, with 9 bases between them. The CDR3 loop spans 15 amino acids.

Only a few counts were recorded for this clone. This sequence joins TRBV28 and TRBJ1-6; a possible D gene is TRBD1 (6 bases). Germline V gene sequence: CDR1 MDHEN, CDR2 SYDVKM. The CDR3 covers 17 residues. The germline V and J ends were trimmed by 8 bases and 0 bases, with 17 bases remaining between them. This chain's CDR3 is CASSGHPLSSYNSPLHF. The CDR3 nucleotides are TGTGCCAGCTCGGGACACCCCCTAAGCTCCTATAATTCACCCCTCCACTTT.

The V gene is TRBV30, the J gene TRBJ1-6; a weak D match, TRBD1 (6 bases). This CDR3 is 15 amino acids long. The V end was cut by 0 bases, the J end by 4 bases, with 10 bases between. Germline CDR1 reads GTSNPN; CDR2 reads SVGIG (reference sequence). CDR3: CAWSVRGGYNSPLHF. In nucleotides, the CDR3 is TGTGCCTGGAGTGTAAGGGGGGGTTATAATTCACCCCTCCACTTT.

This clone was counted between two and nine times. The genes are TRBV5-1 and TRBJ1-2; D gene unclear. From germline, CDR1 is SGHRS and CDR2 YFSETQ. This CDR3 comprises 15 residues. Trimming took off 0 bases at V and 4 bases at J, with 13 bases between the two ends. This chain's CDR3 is CASSLERVQSYGYTF. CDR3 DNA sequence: TGCGCCAGCAGCTTGGAACGGGTTCAGAGCTATGGCTACACCTTC.

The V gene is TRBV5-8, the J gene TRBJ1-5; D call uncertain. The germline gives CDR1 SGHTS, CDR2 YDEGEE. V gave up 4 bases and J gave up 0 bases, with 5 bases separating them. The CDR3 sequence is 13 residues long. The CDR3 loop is CASSPDSNQPQHF. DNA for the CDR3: TGTGCCAGCAGCCCAGATAGCAATCAGCCCCAGCATTTT.

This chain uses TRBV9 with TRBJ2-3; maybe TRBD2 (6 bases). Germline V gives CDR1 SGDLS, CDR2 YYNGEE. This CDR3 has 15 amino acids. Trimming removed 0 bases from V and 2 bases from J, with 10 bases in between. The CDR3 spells CASSVAGSPTDTQYF. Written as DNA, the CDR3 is TGTGCCAGCAGCGTAGCCGGGAGCCCCACAGATACGCAGTATTTT.

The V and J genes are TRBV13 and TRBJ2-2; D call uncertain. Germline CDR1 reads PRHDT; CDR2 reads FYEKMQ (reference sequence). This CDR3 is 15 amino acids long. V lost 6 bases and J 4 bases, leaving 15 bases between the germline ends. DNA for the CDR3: TGTGCCAGCAGTCAGGTCCCGCTGGGCACCGGGGAGCTGTTTTTT. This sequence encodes CASSQVPLGTGELFF.

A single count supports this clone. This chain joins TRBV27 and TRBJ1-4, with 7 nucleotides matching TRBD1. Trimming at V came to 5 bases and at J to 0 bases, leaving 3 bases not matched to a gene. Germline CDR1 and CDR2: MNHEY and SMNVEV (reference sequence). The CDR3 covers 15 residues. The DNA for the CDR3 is TGTGCCAGCAGTCGAGGGGGCGCAACTAATGAAAAACTGTTTTTT. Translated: CASSRGGATNEKLFF.

The CDR3 region is CASSLLWGGRNSPLHF. DNA of the CDR3: TGTGCCAGCAGTTTGCTTTGGGGGGGACGGAATTCACCCCTCCACTTT. The rearrangement uses TRBV28 and TRBJ1-6; D is perhaps TRBD1 (5 bases). The germline gives CDR1 MDHEN, CDR2 SYDVKM. With 3 bases removed from V and 7 bases from J, the gap between germline ends came to 16 bases. The CDR3 contains 16 residues.

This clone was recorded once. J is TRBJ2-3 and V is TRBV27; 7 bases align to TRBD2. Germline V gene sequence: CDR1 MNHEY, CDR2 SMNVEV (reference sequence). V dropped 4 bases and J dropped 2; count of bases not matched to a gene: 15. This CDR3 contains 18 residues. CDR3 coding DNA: TGTGCCAGCAGTTCCCTACTCGAACTAGCGCGGGTCACAGATACGCAGTATTTT. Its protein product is CASSSLLELARVTDTQYF.

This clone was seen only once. CDR3 sequence reads: CASSSGLGVLGNTEAFF. In DNA form, the CDR3 reads TGTGCCAGCAGTTCAGGACTAGGGGTTTTAGGGAACACTGAAGCTTTCTTT. The chain carries TRBV27 and TRBJ1-1; tentatively, D is TRBD1 (5 bases). Germline CDR1 reads MNHEY; CDR2 reads SMNVEV (reference sequence). The V end was cut by 4 bases, the J end by 1 base, with 19 bases between. This CDR3 comprises 17 residues.

CDR3 bases: TGTGCCAGTAGTTTCACAACGGGATCCAGGGGAACGGTATATTATGGCTACACCTTC. Translation: CASSFTTGSRGTVYYGYTF. The chain couples TRBV19 to TRBJ1-2; possibly TRBD1 for D (6 bases). The germline CDR1 and CDR2 sequences are LNHDA and SQIVND (reference sequence). The CDR3 sequence is 19 residues long. Deletions cut 5 bases from V and 5 bases from J, with 30 bases between.

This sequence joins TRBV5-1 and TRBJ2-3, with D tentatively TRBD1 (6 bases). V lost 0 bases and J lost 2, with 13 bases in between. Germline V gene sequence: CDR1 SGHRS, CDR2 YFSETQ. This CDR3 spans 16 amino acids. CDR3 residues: CASSLGQGPHTDTQYF. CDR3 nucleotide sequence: TGCGCCAGCAGCTTGGGGCAGGGGCCCCACACAGATACGCAGTATTTT.

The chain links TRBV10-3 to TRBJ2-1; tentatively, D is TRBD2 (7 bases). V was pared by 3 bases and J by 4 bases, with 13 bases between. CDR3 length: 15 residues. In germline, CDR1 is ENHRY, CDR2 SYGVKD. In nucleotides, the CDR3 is TGTGCCATCAGTGAAACAGGGAGGGGATACAATGAGCAGTTCTTC. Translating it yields CAISETGRGYNEQFF.